The T cell receptor beta chain described here comes from a study of T-cell reconstitution after alpha-beta-depleted transplantation in children (dated by TCRdb to 2016 to 2017). Study-level background: T-cell immune reconstitution after TCRalphabeta/CD19-depleted allogeneic hematopoietic cell transplantation in children was quantitatively tracked in the study by means of TCR repertoire profiling.

This clonotype was found a few times. The antigen this receptor binds is unknown. No clone much larger than this one lies a single base away; base qualities are absent. The treatment or condition label, read with the paper, signifies: allogeneic hematopoietic cell transplantation with graft depleted of TCRalphabeta T cells and CD19 B cells. Transplant recipients were children who received TCRalphabeta/CD19-depleted allogeneic hematopoietic cell grafts. The receptor library was made with PCR. TCRdb shows the sequencer as Illumina HiSeq 2500. Molecular barcoding was employed in the preparation of TCR libraries, with unique molecular identifiers being used to normalize TCRbeta repertoire quantification. TCRdb redid the processing of the public reads, applying fastp at Q25 and MiXCR, and retained in-frame beta chains. Rows with one shared CDR3 protein collapse into an entry with the most common genes and DNA. This sample comprises fewer than 450,000 distinct CDR3 sequences, 15% to 20% of them detected only once. The top ten hold about 41% of the sample.

There are 14 amino acids in the CDR3, from cysteine to phenylalanine inclusive. The kept DNA is CDR3 alone, 42 bases in frame from the first base. Deletion took 1 base off V and 0 bases off J, with a span of 3 bases between the germline ends. CDR1 and CDR2 are drawn from the germline V gene (reference sequence): LGHDT, YNNKEL. Broader findings and caveats from the paper: The apparently early recovery of alphabetaT-cell counts about two months after transplant reportedly depended on only several hundred rapidly expanded clones that came from non-depleted graft cells. Hyperexpanded clone frequencies declined over subsequent months; after one year, T-cell counts and TCRbeta diversity were mostly attributed to newly produced T cells. The high TCRbeta diversity at day 60 in some patients was ascribed to recipient T cells and intrathymic progenitors that had survived conditioning.

The sample consisted of PBMCs, mostly from graft donor cells, taken 360 days after TCRalphabeta/CD19-depleted stem cell transplant. The V gene is TRBV3-1 and the J gene is TRBJ2-2, with the D gene not confidently named. The clonotype originates from a male patient under 10 years old who had a stem cell transplant for acute lymphoblastic leukemia, so the T cells may come from the graft donor. This receptor has the CDR3 CASSQGTNTGELFF. The DNA sequence reads TGTGCCAGCAGCCAAGGGACGAACACCGGGGAGCTGTTTTTT.